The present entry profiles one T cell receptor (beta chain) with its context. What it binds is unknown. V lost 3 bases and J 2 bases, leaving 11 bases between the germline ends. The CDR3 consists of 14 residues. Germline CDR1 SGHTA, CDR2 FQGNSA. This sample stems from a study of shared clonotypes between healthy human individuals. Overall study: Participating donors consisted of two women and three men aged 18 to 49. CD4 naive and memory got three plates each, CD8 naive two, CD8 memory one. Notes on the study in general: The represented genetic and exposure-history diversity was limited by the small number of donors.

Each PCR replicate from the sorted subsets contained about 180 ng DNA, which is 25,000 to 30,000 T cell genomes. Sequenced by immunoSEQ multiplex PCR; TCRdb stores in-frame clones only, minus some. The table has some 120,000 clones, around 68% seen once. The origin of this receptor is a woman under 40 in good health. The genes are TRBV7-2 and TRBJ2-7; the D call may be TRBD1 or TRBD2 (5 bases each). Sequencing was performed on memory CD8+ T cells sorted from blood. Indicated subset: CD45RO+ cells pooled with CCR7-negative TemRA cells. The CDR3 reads CASSFRDGTYEQYF. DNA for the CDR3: TGTGCCAGCAGCTTCCGGGACGGGACCTACGAGCAGTACTTC.